This TCR beta chain appears in the sequencing data of a study of cytotoxic CD8 clonotypes in ibrutinib-treated CLL. Study-wide results and caveats: Sustained-remission and progressing patients' sampling times differed.

This CDR3 has 15 residues. Per germline, CDR1 MGHDK and CDR2 SYGVNS. Trimming cost V 8 bases and J 4 bases; bases outside gene matches: 9. Measured with immunoSEQ multiplex PCR; TCRdb has only the in-frame clones, and not every one. The data hold about 200,000 clones, with roughly 79% observed a single time. A single count supports this clone. Its antigen is not identified. The TCR sequence derives from a human donor with chronic lymphocytic leukemia. Specimen: PBMCs, collected after 12 months of ibrutinib treatment. The chain recombines TRBV25-1 with TRBJ2-2, with 8 bases that match TRBD2. The CDR3 bases are TGTGCCAGCCAAAGGAGCGGGGGCAGCACCGGGGAGCTGTTTTTT. Protein: CASQRSGGSTGELFF.